This is a list of T cell receptor beta chains from one sample in a study of cytomegalovirus exposure and HLA in healthy donors. Using immunoSEQ multiplex PCR, the repertoire was profiled, and TCRdb retains in-frame clones only, with some absent. Of fewer than 250,000 clones in the sample, more than 60% were seen once. The specimen sequenced was PBMCs. The receptors here all came from a woman aged 25 to 45 in good health and CMV-seropositive. Each CDR3 is given with its conserved first and last residue. Each record gives: D gene, J gene, V gene, clone size, CDR3 DNA, CDR3 protein. D genes are given only for firm matches. Not all rows give a size; the values are once, few, many and, for expanded clones, a class.

TRBD1,TRBJ2-7,TRBV9,-,TGTGCCAGCAGTCGGACAGGGTTAGCCTACGAGCAGTACTTC,CASSRTGLAYEQYF
TRBD2,TRBJ2-7,TRBV5-1,-,TGCGCCAGCAGCGGGGAGGGGAAAGTTTTCGGCGAGCAGTACTTC,CASSGEGKVFGEQYF
TRBD1,TRBJ2-7,TRBV6-6,-,TGTGCCAGCAGTTTAGGACAGGGGGCAATCTACGAGCAGTACTTC,CASSLGQGAIYEQYF
-,TRBJ2-3,TRBV4-3,-,TGCGCCAGCAGCCAAGATCGTACACTAGCCCTTACGCAGTATTTT,CASSQDRTLALTQYF
TRBD1,TRBJ2-7,TRBV5-4,-,TGTGCCAGCAGCACCAAATCAGGGGGCGAAGGCTCCTACGAGCAGTACTTC,CASSTKSGGEGSYEQYF
-,TRBJ1-2,TRBV13,few,TGTGCCAGCAGCTTAGGTATGAGAGGGTCGGGTCTCGATTCTAACTATGGCTACACCTTC,CASSLGMRGSGLDSNYGYTF
-,TRBJ2-3,TRBV5-1,-,TGCGCCAGCAGCTTGGACAGCATAACGCAGTATTTT,CASSLDSITQYF
-,TRBJ1-3,TRBV6-1,-,TGTGCCAGCAGTGAACACAGGGTACGCGGAAACACCATATATTTT,CASSEHRVRGNTIYF
TRBD2,TRBJ2-1,TRBV7-2,-,TGTGCCAGCAGCTGGGGGACTAGCGGCAATGAGCAGTTCTTC,CASSWGTSGNEQFF
TRBD1,TRBJ1-1,TRBV5-6,few,TGTGCCAGCAGCTTGGCGAGACAGGGGCTGACTGAAGCTTTCTTT,CASSLARQGLTEAFF
TRBD1,TRBJ1-2,TRBV29-1,-,TGCAGCGTTGAAGATCGGGCAGGGGGGATATTTAACTATGGCTACACCTTC,CSVEDRAGGIFNYGYTF
-,TRBJ1-6,TRBV2,once,TGTGCCAGCAGTGTCGACTCGTCGAGGGGGCCCCTCCACTTT,CASSVDSSRGPLHF
-,TRBJ2-5,TRBV7-9,-,TGTGCCAGCAGCCCCCTATCGGGAGAGCAGTACTTC,CASSPLSGEQYF
TRBD2,TRBJ2-2,TRBV7-3,-,TGTGCCAGCAGCTTAACAGCGGGAGTTAACACCGGGGAGCTGTTTTTT,CASSLTAGVNTGELFF
-,TRBJ1-2,TRBV7-2,few,TGTGCCAGCAGCCCAATGGCCCCAGGGGTAGACTATGGCTACACCTTC,CASSPMAPGVDYGYTF
TRBD1,TRBJ1-1,TRBV15,-,TGTGCCACCAGAGAGACAGGGTGGAACACTGAAGCTTTCTTT,CATRETGWNTEAFF
-,TRBJ1-5,TRBV7-9,-,TGTGCCAGCAGCTCCGGGTTGGGCAATCAGCCCCAGCATTTT,CASSSGLGNQPQHF
-,TRBJ1-2,TRBV6-6,-,TGTGCCAGCAGCGACGTGGGACTTACCGGTTGTACCTTC,CASSDVGLTGCTF
TRBD1,TRBJ2-7,TRBV5-1,once,TGCGCCAGCAGCCCGGGTGGACAGGGGTCCTACGAGCAGTACTTC,CASSPGGQGSYEQYF
TRBD2,TRBJ2-3,TRBV30,once,TGTGCCTGGAGTAGGACTAGCGGGAGGGTAAATACGCAGTATTTT,CAWSRTSGRVNTQYF
-,TRBJ1-6,TRBV28,-,TGTGCCAGCAGTTCCCCGGGCAGGGGACGAGAATCACCCCTCCACTTT,CASSSPGRGRESPLHF
-,TRBJ2-7,TRBV28,-,TGTGCCACCCTGGACAGACCCTACGAGCAGTACTTC,CATLDRPYEQYF
-,TRBJ2-2,TRBV4-2,once,TGTGCCAGCACCTTCGGCCGGGAAGGGGTAGCGGAGGGCGGGGAGCTGTTTTTT,CASTFGREGVAEGGELFF
-,TRBJ1-1,TRBV5-4,-,TGTGCCAGCAGCTCGGGGGTGGGGGTCGGGACTGAAGCTTTCTTT,CASSSGVGVGTEAFF
TRBD2,TRBJ2-7,TRBV7-2,-,TGTGCCAGCAGCTTATGGGTTAGCGGGAATTACGAGCAGTACTTC,CASSLWVSGNYEQYF
TRBD1,TRBJ1-1,TRBV5-1,-,TGCGCCAGCAGCTTAACCGGGACAGGCAGATGGGACACTGAAGCTTTCTTT,CASSLTGTGRWDTEAFF
-,TRBJ2-2,TRBV6-1,-,TGTGCCAGCAGTGAAGGGAACTTCCAGGGGGGTAACGGGGAGCTGTTTTTT,CASSEGNFQGGNGELFF
TRBD2,TRBJ2-2,TRBV14,few,TGTGCCAGCAGCCAAGAAGGCGGGAGGTCGAACACCGGGGAGCTGTTTTTT,CASSQEGGRSNTGELFF
-,TRBJ2-3,TRBV5-1,-,TGCGCCAGCAGCTTAGACCCGGCAGGGAAGAGCACAGATACGCAGTATTTT,CASSLDPAGKSTDTQYF
-,TRBJ2-5,TRBV30,-,TGTGCCTTGGAGGGCAGGGGGGCCTGGGAGACCCAGTACTTC,CALEGRGAWETQYF
TRBD1,TRBJ1-2,TRBV27,once,TGTGCCAGCAGTTTACCTATTCGACAGCCCAGGGGGAGGTTGGGTGGCTACACCTTC,CASSLPIRQPRGRLGGYTF
TRBD1,TRBJ1-2,TRBV5-6,-,TGTGCCAGCAGCCTTGGACAGGCCAGTCGAAGCGGCTACACCTTC,CASSLGQASRSGYTF
-,TRBJ2-6,TRBV11-2,few,TGTGCCAGCAGCTTAGTTTGGGCAGGGAAATCAGGGGCCAACGTCCTGACTTTC,CASSLVWAGKSGANVLTF
TRBD1,TRBJ1-1,TRBV6-5,-,TGTGCCAGCACCCAAGGGACAGGGTCTATGGCTTTCTTT,CASTQGTGSMAFF
-,TRBJ1-2,TRBV28,-,TGTGCCAGCAGTTTAGGGGACTACTATGGCTACACCTTC,CASSLGDYYGYTF
TRBD1,TRBJ2-7,TRBV28,-,TGTGCCAGCAGTGGGAGAAGGGACAGGGGATACGAGCAGTACTTC,CASSGRRDRGYEQYF
-,TRBJ1-4,TRBV2,-,TGTGCCAGCAGTGAAACCAGGGCTGCGGAAAAACTGTTTTTT,CASSETRAAEKLFF
-,TRBJ1-2,TRBV28,-,TGTGCCAGCAGTCGGGACATCCGACTCTATGGCTACACCTTC,CASSRDIRLYGYTF
-,TRBJ2-5,TRBV29-1,-,TGCAGCGTCGGAACGGCGGTAGGTCAGTACTTC,CSVGTAVGQYF
TRBD1,TRBJ2-7,TRBV5-1,-,TGCGCCAGCAGCTTGGGTCCAAGGACAGGGAGCTCCTACGAGCAGTACTTC,CASSLGPRTGSSYEQYF
TRBD1,TRBJ2-7,TRBV2,few,TGTGCCAGCAGTGGGGACAGGGCTTTTGACGAGCAGTACTTC,CASSGDRAFDEQYF
-,TRBJ2-3,TRBV14,-,TGTGCCAGCAGCCTGATTCTTGCGGCAGATACGCAGTATTTT,CASSLILAADTQYF
-,TRBJ1-2,TRBV7-9,-,TGTGCCAGCAGCCCATACAGGTTGGGTGTGGGATATGGCTACACCTTC,CASSPYRLGVGYGYTF
TRBD2,TRBJ2-5,TRBV5-1,-,TGCGCCGGGAGGGAGGAAAGCGGACTAGCGGTGGTGGAGACCCAGTACTTC,CAGREESGLAVVETQYF
-,TRBJ1-2,TRBV2,-,TGTGCCAGCACCGATGGGAGGGGCCCCTATGGCTACACCTTC,CASTDGRGPYGYTF
-,TRBJ1-1,TRBV6-5,-,TGTGCCAGCAGTTACTCCGGGGGCACTGAAGCTTTCTTT,CASSYSGGTEAFF
TRBD1,TRBJ1-1,TRBV7-2,-,TGTGCCAGCAGCGGCAGGGGGTTTGGCACTGAAGCTTTCTTT,CASSGRGFGTEAFF
TRBD1,TRBJ1-2,TRBV6-5,-,TGTGCCAGCAGTCCCCGGGACAGCTATGGCTACACCTTC,CASSPRDSYGYTF
-,TRBJ1-1,TRBV5-4,-,TGTGCCAGCAGCTTGGGGGGGCGCCCGCTCATGAACACTGAAGCTTTCTTT,CASSLGGRPLMNTEAFF
TRBD1,TRBJ2-2,TRBV19,few,TGTGCCAGTAGTGTGACAGGGGGCTTCACCGGGGAGCTGTTTTTT,CASSVTGGFTGELFF
TRBD2,TRBJ2-7,TRBV28,once,TGTGCCAGCAGTTTCCCCCCCCAGCGGGGCTACGAGCAGTACTTC,CASSFPPQRGYEQYF
-,TRBJ2-7,TRBV18,-,TGTGCCAGCTCACCACTGGGGGGTTTTTCCGAGCAGTACTTC,CASSPLGGFSEQYF
-,TRBJ1-5,TRBV28,-,TGTGCCAGCAGTCTGGTTGGGGCAGGGCGAGGCAATCAGCCCCAGCATTTT,CASSLVGAGRGNQPQHF
-,TRBJ2-5,TRBV7-3,-,TGTGCCAGCAGCTTAAGCCCTCCAGGCCACCAAGAGACCCAGTACTTC,CASSLSPPGHQETQYF
-,TRBJ1-3,TRBV19,-,TGTGCCAGTAGTTCCCCCGGGGATCCTGGAAACACCATATATTTT,CASSSPGDPGNTIYF
-,TRBJ1-1,TRBV7-2,-,TGTGCCAGCAGCCTGGGAGCGGGGTGGGACACTGAAGCTTTCTTT,CASSLGAGWDTEAFF